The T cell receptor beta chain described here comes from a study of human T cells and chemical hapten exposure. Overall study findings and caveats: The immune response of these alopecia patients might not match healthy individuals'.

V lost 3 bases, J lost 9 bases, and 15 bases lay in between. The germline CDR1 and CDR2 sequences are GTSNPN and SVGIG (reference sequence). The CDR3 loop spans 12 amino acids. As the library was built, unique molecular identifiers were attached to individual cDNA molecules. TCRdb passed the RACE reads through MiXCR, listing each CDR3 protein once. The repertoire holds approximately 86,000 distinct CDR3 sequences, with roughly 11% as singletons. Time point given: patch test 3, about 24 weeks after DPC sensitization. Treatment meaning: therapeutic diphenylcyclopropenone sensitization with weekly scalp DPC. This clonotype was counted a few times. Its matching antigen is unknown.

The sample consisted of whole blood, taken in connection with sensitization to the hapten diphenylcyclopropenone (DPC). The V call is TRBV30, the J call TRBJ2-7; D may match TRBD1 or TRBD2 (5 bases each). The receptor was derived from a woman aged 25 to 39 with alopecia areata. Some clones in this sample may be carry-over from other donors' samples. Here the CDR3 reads CAWSDGAPAQYF. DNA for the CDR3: TGTGCCTGGAGCGACGGGGCCCCAGCGCAGTACTTC. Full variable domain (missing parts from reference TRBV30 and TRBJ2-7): SQTIHQWPATLVQPVGSPLSLECTVEGTSNPNLYWYRQAAGRGLQLLFYSVGIGQISSEVPQNLSASRPQDRQFILSSKKLLLSDSGFYLCAWSDGAPAQYFGPGTRLTVT.